These 31 T cell receptor beta chains were sequenced from one sample in a study of blood T cells in healthy people across ages (dated by TCRdb to 2013 to 2016). Preparation of the library involved 5' RACE. Instrument used: Illumina HiSeq 2500. The second PCR ran for roughly 7 to 11 cycles and used a J-beta primer mix along with a sample-barcoded 5' primer. The public reads were quality trimmed at Q25 with fastp and then assembled into clones with MiXCR by TCRdb, keeping productive beta chains. Rows matching on CDR3 protein sequence are summarized as one entry with the most common DNA and genes. The sample has 1.5 million to 1.9 million distinct CDR3 sequences on record, roughly 43% of them singletons. The ten largest clonotypes hold more than 4% of the sample. Sequenced: blood. The receptor set was obtained from a young woman in good health.

The genes are TRBV2 and TRBJ1-5; D gene ambiguous. Between the trimmed V and J ends, which lost 4 bases and 2 bases, there was a span of 18 bases. CDR3 length equals 17 residues. Germline CDR1 SNHLY, CDR2 FYNNEI. The CDR3 DNA follows: TGTGCCAGCAGTGTTTCATTTCTCCTGGGCGGCAATCAGCCCCAGCATTTT. Its translation is CASSVSFLLGGNQPQHF.

The rearrangement joins TRBV20-1 to TRBJ1-1; 8 bases agree with TRBD1. CDR3 length: 15 residues. Germline CDR1 is DFQATT and CDR2 is SNEGSKA (reference sequence). V lost 3 bases, J lost 0 bases, and 6 bases stayed unmatched. This CDR3 is CSASYGTGLNTEAFF. CDR3 sequence (DNA): TGCAGTGCTAGCTACGGGACAGGTTTGAACACTGAAGCTTTCTTT.

The chain couples TRBV7-2 to TRBJ2-3; possible D gene TRBD2, 5 bases. This CDR3 has 15 residues. The germline V gene encodes CDR1 SGHTA and CDR2 FQGNSA. V was clipped by 6 bases and J by 0 bases, with 13 bases between them. CDR3: CASSHDYLSTDTQYF. The CDR3 coding sequence is TGTGCCAGCAGTCACGACTACCTTAGCACAGATACGCAGTATTTT.

CDR3 residues: CASSLVAGRYTEAFF. The CDR3 coding sequence is TGTGCCAGCAGCTTAGTGGCGGGCAGGTACACTGAAGCTTTCTTT. The rearrangement joins TRBV11-2 to TRBJ1-1; no reliable D call. The CDR3 has 15 amino acids. The V gene lost 1 base and the J gene lost 3 bases, with 12 bases spanning the gap. The V gene's germline CDR1 is SGHAT and CDR2 FQNNGV.

This clonotype was seen more than once but under ten times. V and J are TRBV12-3 or TRBV12-4 and TRBJ2-7; possibly TRBD1 for D (6 bases). The CDR3 totals 14 residues. The ends were cut back, 6 bases at V and 6 bases at J, with 18 bases in the middle. The CDR3 sequence is CASSLEWGRGEQYF. CDR3 DNA sequence: TGTGCCAGCAGCTTGGAGTGGGGGCGCGGCGAGCAGTACTTC.

This clonotype was counted once. The CDR3 DNA reads TGCAGTGCTAGTCACAGCGGGATCGGCAATGAGCAGTTCTTC. Protein: CSASHSGIGNEQFF. The genes are TRBV20-1 and TRBJ2-1; 7 bases are shared with TRBD2. This CDR3 spans 14 amino acids. CDR1 is DFQATT and CDR2 is SNEGSKA in the germline V gene (reference sequence). V lost 3 bases to trimming and J lost 6 bases; unmatched junction nucleotides: 8.

This clonotype came up many times. This rearrangement joins TRBV20-1 to TRBJ2-1; 7 bases fit TRBD2. The end of the DNA fits TRBJ2-7 better, so the J call may be wrong. The CDR3 extends over 14 amino acids. The germline CDR1 and CDR2 sequences are DFQATT and SNEGSKA (reference sequence). The CDR3, as DNA: TGCAGTGCCCGATGGGCGGGAGACTACAATGAGCAGTACTTC. Its protein is CSARWAGDYNEQYF.

This clonotype was picked up a small number of times. The rearrangement links TRBV6-5 to TRBJ2-1, with D unresolved. This CDR3 has 13 amino acids. The germline V gene encodes CDR1 MNHEY and CDR2 SVGAGI. V lost 2 bases, J lost 2 bases, and 4 bases lay in between. In DNA, the CDR3 is TGTGCCAGCAGTTACGACACCTACAATGAGCAGTTCTTC. This encodes CASSYDTYNEQFF.

Concerning this clonotype itself: The CDR3 carries no conserved terminal phenylalanine or tryptophan, so it likely arises from a read error. The chain couples TRBV28 to TRBJ2-3; D is unclear. The CDR3 consists of 14 residues. The germline V gene has CDR1 MDHEN and CDR2 SYDVKM. Trimming pared 6 bases from V and 0 bases from J, leaving 10 bases between. CDR3 region: CASSEPISTDTQYS. As DNA, the CDR3 is TGTGCCAGCAGCGAGCCGATTAGCACAGATACGCAGTATTCT.

Only a few counts were recorded for this clonotype. The CDR3 spells CASSLSTSGPMSEQFF. CDR3 DNA sequence: TGTGCCAGCAGCTTAAGCACTAGCGGGCCTATGAGCGAGCAGTTCTTC. The rearrangement links TRBV7-8 to TRBJ2-1, with 9 positions matching TRBD2. The CDR3 totals 16 residues. CDR1 SGHVS and CDR2 FQNEAQ come from the germline V gene. V was pared by 2 bases and J by 10 bases, with 12 bases of the junction left unmatched.

The chain links TRBV7-2 to TRBJ2-4, with 9 bases lining up with TRBD2. The DNA end is more similar to TRBJ2-5, so the J call may be wrong. Per germline, CDR1 SGHTA and CDR2 FQGNSA. This CDR3 has 18 amino acids. CDR3 sequence (DNA): TGTGCCAGCAGCTCCCGAGAAATCGCGGGGGGGATAGAAGAGACCCAGTACTTC. It encodes CASSSREIAGGIEETQYF.

This clonotype was picked up a small number of times. The V gene is TRBV24-1, the J gene TRBJ2-1; D ambiguous. V dropped 3 bases and J dropped 8 bases, with 16 bases sitting between them. From germline, CDR1 is KGHDR and CDR2 SFDVKD. The CDR3 has 15 residues. The DNA of the CDR3 is TGTGCCACCAGTGATGGAAGTATTAGTATGGATGAGCAGTTCTTC. It translates to CATSDGSISMDEQFF.

The chain recombines TRBV20-1 with TRBJ2-1, with 10 bases that match TRBD2. From germline, CDR1 is DFQATT and CDR2 SNEGSKA (reference sequence). V gave up 5 bases and J gave up 4 bases; unmatched junction bases: 8. The CDR3 totals 15 residues. CDR3 protein: CSASKRGGRYNEQFF. The CDR3 region has the DNA TGCAGTGCTTCGAAGCGGGGGGGCCGTTACAATGAGCAGTTCTTC.

V and J are TRBV10-3 and TRBJ1-1; D is unclear. The CDR3 has 15 residues. V was pared by 4 bases and J by 3 bases, with 15 bases between. Germline V gene lookup returns CDR1 ENHRY and CDR2 SYGVKD. CDR3 sequence reads: CAISALGEEDTEAFF. The CDR3 nucleotides read TGTGCCATCAGTGCCCTCGGGGAGGAGGACACTGAAGCTTTCTTT.

The chain employs TRBV30 and TRBJ1-1; possible D gene TRBD1, 6 bases. This CDR3 region has 16 residues. The germline V gene encodes CDR1 GTSNPN and CDR2 SVGIG (reference sequence). V lost 3 bases and J 6 bases, leaving 23 bases between the germline ends. The CDR3 DNA reads TGTGCCTGGAGCCCCAATCCTCGGGGGGCCGAGGCTGAAGCTTTCTTT. This gives the protein CAWSPNPRGAEAEAFF.

This clonotype has a handful of counts. The V and J genes are TRBV7-9 and TRBJ2-2, with a weak D call TRBD2 (5 bases). Germline CDR1 is SEHNR and CDR2 is FQNEAQ (reference sequence). V gave up 5 bases and J gave up 5 bases, with 12 bases separating them. The CDR3 runs to 14 residues. The CDR3 is CASSKSGGTGELFF. In DNA form, the CDR3 reads TGTGCCAGCAGCAAAAGCGGCGGGACCGGGGAGCTGTTTTTT.

This clonotype appeared a single time. CDR3 coding DNA: TGTGCCACCAGTGATTTGTCTAGCGGGAACACCGGGGAGCTGTTTTTT. It specifies CATSDLSSGNTGELFF. This rearrangement joins TRBV24-1 to TRBJ2-2, with 7 bases aligning to TRBD2. The CDR3 consists of 16 residues. Germline assignment: CDR1 KGHDR and CDR2 SFDVKD. With V trimmed by 0 bases and J by 1 base, 1 base remained unmatched.

The rearrangement links TRBV25-1 to TRBJ1-1; D remains ambiguous. The V gene's germline CDR1 is MGHDK and CDR2 SYGVNS. The CDR3 spans 14 residues. With 0 bases removed from V and 4 bases from J, the gap between germline ends came to 9 bases. The CDR3 spells CASSEYLGGTEAFF. For the CDR3, the DNA is TGTGCCAGCAGTGAATACTTGGGAGGCACTGAAGCTTTCTTT.

This chain joins TRBV6-5 and TRBJ2-1; 9 nucleotides line up with TRBD1. CDR3 length equals 15 residues. Germline lookup yields CDR1 MNHEY and CDR2 SVGAGI. The V and J ends lost 4 bases and 5 bases, in that order; junction bases with no gene match: 6. CDR3 sequence: CASSSDRGMNNEQFF. The CDR3 region has the DNA TGTGCCAGCAGTTCCGACAGGGGGATGAACAATGAGCAGTTCTTC.

This chain links TRBV7-2 with TRBJ2-7, with 7 bases lining up with TRBD1. CDR1 and CDR2 from the germline V gene are SGHTA and FQGNSA. This CDR3 contains 15 residues. V was pared by 2 bases and J by 0 bases, with 4 bases of the junction left unmatched. CDR3 in DNA: TGTGCCAGCAGCTTAAAATCAGGGGGCTCCTACGAGCAGTACTTC. This codes for CASSLKSGGSYEQYF. The whole variable domain, remainder taken from reference TRBV7-2 and TRBJ2-7, is GAGVSQSPSNKVTEKGKDVELRCDPISGHTALYWYRQSLGQGLEFLIYFQGNSAPDKSGLPSDRFSAERTGGSVSTLTIQRTQQEDSAVYLCASSLKSGGSYEQYFGPGTRLTVT.

The chain couples TRBV20-1 to TRBJ1-2, with D possibly TRBD1 on 6 matching bases. The germline V gene has CDR1 DFQATT and CDR2 SNEGSKA (reference sequence). V lost 3 bases to trimming and J lost 5 bases, with 16 bases between them. The CDR3 contains 14 residues. CDR3 in DNA: TGCAGTGCTAGCAGAGAAGGGACACTTTATGGCTACACCTTC. Its translation: CSASREGTLYGYTF.

This chain links TRBV27 with TRBJ2-3, with D hard to call. V lost 4 bases to trimming and J lost 4 bases, with 12 bases between them. This CDR3 has 14 amino acids. Germline CDR1 is MNHEY and CDR2 is SMNVEV (reference sequence). Here the CDR3 reads CASSSLGSPDTQYF. CDR3 DNA sequence: TGTGCCAGCAGTTCTCTAGGGTCACCAGATACGCAGTATTTT.

In its sample, this clonotype was seen a few times. CDR3 amino acids: CASTLSGRARDEQFF. In DNA form, the CDR3 reads TGTGCCAGCACTCTTAGCGGGAGGGCTCGAGATGAGCAGTTCTTC. The V and J genes are TRBV25-1 and TRBJ2-1, with 11 bases lining up with TRBD2. CDR1 and CDR2 (germline): MGHDK, SYGVNS. The CDR3 has 15 residues. Germline trimming cut 7 bases from V and 8 bases from J; bases unmatched to any gene: 10.

This clonotype was observed a few times. V is TRBV7-9 and J is TRBJ2-3; 11 bases are a match to TRBD1. Losses at the gene ends were 6 bases for V and 7 bases for J; bases not matched to a gene: 9. The CDR3 runs to 15 residues. Germline V gene data show CDR1 as SEHNR and CDR2 as FQNEAQ (reference sequence). The CDR3 loop is CASSPGTGGFYTQYF. The CDR3 nucleotides read TGTGCCAGCAGTCCCGGGACAGGGGGTTTTTATACGCAGTATTTT.

The chain uses TRBV20-1 and TRBJ2-1; 9 bases are shared with TRBD2. With V trimmed by 1 base and J by 0 bases, 10 bases remained unmatched. The CDR3 covers 18 residues. Germline V gene data show CDR1 as DFQATT and CDR2 as SNEGSKA (reference sequence). The CDR3 DNA reads as TGCAGTGCTAGAGGTACGGGACTAGCCGATAGCTCCTACAATGAGCAGTTCTTC. It yields the protein CSARGTGLADSSYNEQFF.

The chain carries TRBV29-1 and TRBJ1-1; the D gene is possibly TRBD1 (5 bases). The germline gives CDR1 SQVTM, CDR2 ANQGSEA. The CDR3 covers 15 residues. Trimming took off 7 bases at V and 3 bases at J, with 21 bases between the two ends. The CDR3 here is CSAVWGGYRDTEAFF. The CDR3 DNA sequence: TGCAGCGCCGTTTGGGGGGGTTATCGGGACACTGAAGCTTTCTTT.

V and J are TRBV7-2 and TRBJ1-6; 9 positions agree with TRBD1. J lost 7 bases, V lost 8 bases, and 6 bases had no gene match. Looked up from germline, CDR1 is SGHTA and CDR2 is FQGNSA. The CDR3 sequence is 14 residues long. CDR3 DNA sequence: TGTGCCAGCCGTCTAGGGACAGGGAATTCACCCCTCCACTTT. As protein: CASRLGTGNSPLHF. The full variable domain, completed using reference TRBV7-2 and TRBJ1-6, is GAGVSQSPSNKVTEKGKDVELRCDPISGHTALYWYRQSLGQGLEFLIYFQGNSAPDKSGLPSDRFSAERTGGSVSTLTIQRTQQEDSAVYLCASRLGTGNSPLHFGNGTRLTVT.

The J gene is TRBJ2-7, the V gene TRBV20-1; D gene unclear. Germline V lookup: CDR1 DFQATT, CDR2 SNEGSKA (reference sequence). The V end lost 7 bases, the J end lost 5 bases, and 18 bases lay between the germline ends. The CDR3 has 13 amino acids. The CDR3 bases are TGCAGTGGGCGGCGGCTTTCCCTGAACGAGCAGTACTTC. Translation gives CSGRRLSLNEQYF.

This clonotype was observed a handful of times. The rearrangement uses TRBV4-1 and TRBJ2-1; 12 nucleotides align to TRBD2. From germline, CDR1 is MGHRA and CDR2 YSYEKL. This CDR3 spans 19 amino acids. The V segment lost 4 bases and the J segment 0 bases; nucleotides outside the gene matches: 10. The CDR3 loop reads CASSLGRLAGGSSYNEQFF. CDR3 nucleotides: TGCGCCAGCAGCCTCGGTAGGCTAGCGGGGGGGAGCTCCTACAATGAGCAGTTCTTC.

A few counts support this clonotype. J is TRBJ1-2 and V is TRBV4-1; the match to TRBD1 covers 7 bases. The J segment lost 4 bases and the V segment lost 0 bases, leaving 5 bases of the junction unmatched. The germline CDR1 and CDR2 sequences are MGHRA and YSYEKL. This CDR3 spans 15 amino acids. CDR3 sequence (DNA): TGCGCCAGCAGCCAAGATGGACAGGCCATCTATGGCTACACCTTC. This encodes CASSQDGQAIYGYTF.

The gene calls are TRBV6-5 and TRBJ2-5, with a possible D match to TRBD2 (6 bases). The V and J ends lost 0 bases and 7 bases respectively, with 21 bases between them. The CDR3 runs 17 residues. The germline V gene has CDR1 MNHEY and CDR2 SVGAGI. CDR3 coding DNA: TGTGCCAGCAGTTACTCATCGTTGGCAGCCGTGGGGGGGACCCAGTACTTC. It is translated as CASSYSSLAAVGGTQYF.